This passage covers 15 T cell receptor beta chains from one sample sequenced in a study of regulatory T cells in long-lasting Graves disease. Time point given: newly diagnosed GD, antithyroid drugs for less than 3 months. With RNA extracted from PBMCs as input, the TCR library was made. The authors built TCR beta libraries using iRepertoire HTBI primers and Arm-PCR of CDR3 regions. TCRdb re-analysed the multiplex PCR reads in MiXCR, keeping a single row per CDR3 protein. This sample has 350,000 to 450,000 distinct CDR3 sequences, with approximately 15% found just once. The same data also went into a second study, on T cells in Graves' hyperthyroidism and ophthalmopathy.

Sequencing was performed on peripheral blood mononuclear cells (PBMCs), taken at new diagnosis, from a patient treated with antithyroid drugs. Receptors originate from a woman in her thirties with Graves disease.

The chain joins TRBV7-2 to TRBJ2-3; 11 positions agree with TRBD2. V was pared by 5 bases and J by 0 bases, with 4 bases of the junction left unmatched. From germline, CDR1 is SGHTA and CDR2 FQGNSA. This CDR3 region has 16 residues. The CDR3 is CASSTLAGVSTDTQYF. CDR3 sequence (DNA): TGTGCCAGCAGCACACTAGCGGGAGTCAGCACAGATACGCAGTATTTT.

Comment on this clonotype: One base away lies a much larger clone, so this may be a sequencing read error. CDR3 nucleotides: TGTGCCAGCATTTACGAGGGAGACGGCTACACCTTC. Its protein product is CASIYEGDGYTF. V usage is TRBV6-9 and J usage is TRBJ1-2; D gene uncertain. V was cut by 7 bases and J by 8 bases, with 14 bases left in between. The CDR3 is made up of 12 amino acids. Germline lookup yields CDR1 MNHGY and CDR2 SVAAGI.

This clonotype was counted at least ten times. V usage is TRBV11-1 and J usage is TRBJ2-3; 7 nucleotides agree with TRBD1. Germline V gene sequence: CDR1 SGHAT, CDR2 FQDESV (reference sequence). V trimming: 5 bases; J trimming: 2 bases; junction bases outside the gene matches: 7. The CDR3 runs to 15 residues. As DNA, the CDR3 is TGTGCCAGCAGCCCGGACAGGACGTCCACAGATACGCAGTATTTT. Amino acids: CASSPDRTSTDTQYF. The full variable domain, in which reference TRBV11-1 and TRBJ2-3 provide the parts outside the CDR3, is EAEVAQSPRYKITEKSQAVAFWCDPISGHATLYWYRQILGQGPELLVQFQDESVVDDSQLPKDRFSAERLKGVDSTLKIQPAELGDSAMYLCASSPDRTSTDTQYFGPGTRLTVL.

This clonotype appeared many times. This sequence joins TRBV6-1 and TRBJ2-7; 8 bases agree with TRBD1. With 5 bases clipped from V and 2 bases from J, the junction kept 5 bases outside the gene matches. This CDR3 comprises 14 residues. Germline lookup yields CDR1 MNHNS and CDR2 SASEGT. CDR3: CASSTRGPTYEQYF. DNA for the CDR3: TGTGCCAGCAGTACCAGGGGGCCAACCTACGAGCAGTACTTC.

The V gene is TRBV19, the J gene TRBJ2-3; 11 bases map to TRBD2. Germline CDR1 is LNHDA and CDR2 is SQIVND (reference sequence). CDR3 length: 20 residues. Losses at the gene ends were 3 bases for V and 0 bases for J; bases not matched to a gene: 14. The CDR3 is CASSIPPLTSGIYSTDTQYF. CDR3 bases: TGTGCCAGTAGTATCCCCCCCTTGACTAGCGGGATATATAGCACAGATACGCAGTATTTT.

V and J are TRBV18 and TRBJ2-6; D uncertain. Trimming shortened V by 1 base and J by 0 bases, and 10 bases separated the two germline ends. This CDR3 has 17 residues. Per the germline V gene, CDR1 is KGHSH and CDR2 is LQKENI. The CDR3 sequence: CASSPQTRNSGANVLTF. The DNA of the CDR3 is TGTGCCAGCTCACCACAGACCCGGAACTCTGGGGCCAACGTCCTGACTTTC. The entire variable domain, with the rest obtained from reference TRBV18 and TRBJ2-6, is as follows: NAGVMQNPRHLVRRRGQEARLRCSPMKGHSHVYWYRQLPEEGLKFMVYLQKENIIDESGMPKERFSAEFPKEGPSILRIQQVVRGDSAAYFCASSPQTRNSGANVLTFGAGSRLTVL.

CDR3 in amino acids: CSAKGGLALGPYEQYF. CDR3 nucleotides: TGCAGTGCCAAGGGGGGGCTAGCGTTAGGTCCCTACGAGCAGTACTTC. The chain links TRBV20-1 to TRBJ2-7, with a weak D call TRBD2 (7 bases). V was clipped by 6 bases and J by 2 bases, with 23 bases between them. The CDR3 runs to 16 residues. CDR1 and CDR2 from the germline V gene are DFQATT and SNEGSKA (reference sequence).

Concerning this clonotype itself: The junction departs from germline at one end; a sequencing error may be responsible. The rearrangement joins TRBV24-1 to TRBJ2-7; tentatively, D is TRBD1 (6 bases). Germline lookup yields CDR1 KGHDR and CDR2 SFDVKD. CDR3 length: 16 amino acids. CDR3 sequence: CATSDPTSPKGVEQDF. CDR3 in DNA: TGTGCCACCAGTGACCCAACTAGTCCTAAGGGGGTCGAGCAGGACTTC.

The chain recombines TRBV6-5 with TRBJ2-5, with 14 bases that match TRBD2. Germline V gives CDR1 MNHEY, CDR2 SVGAGI. CDR3 length: 18 residues. The trim removed 0 bases at V and 3 bases at J, leaving 6 bases unmatched. CDR3 region: CASSYSVGLAGVKETQYF. The CDR3 DNA follows: TGTGCCAGCAGTTACTCGGTGGGACTAGCGGGAGTGAAAGAGACCCAGTACTTC.

This clonotype showed up many times. The gene calls are TRBV12-3 or TRBV12-4 and TRBJ1-1; TRBD1 might be the D (6 bases). Trimming left V 7 bases short and J 0 bases short, with 9 bases between. The CDR3 consists of 13 residues. CDR3 region: CASTWTVNTEAFF. The CDR3 DNA reads TGTGCCAGCACCTGGACAGTGAACACTGAAGCTTTCTTT.

This clonotype appeared once. The likely explanation is a read error, given a far larger clone one base away. V and J are TRBV28 and TRBJ2-1, with D uncertain. Looked up from germline, CDR1 is MDHEN and CDR2 is SYDVKM. Trimming left V 8 bases short and J 10 bases short, with 21 bases between. CDR3 length: 14 amino acids. CDR3 residues: CASLPSRKTYEQFF. DNA for the CDR3: TGTGCCAGCCTACCCTCCCGGAAGACCTACGAGCAGTTCTTC.

This clonotype was seen a few times. V gene TRBV29-1 combines with J gene TRBJ2-1, with D hard to call. Trimming left V 1 base short and J 13 bases short, with 11 bases between. Germline V gene lookup returns CDR1 SQVTM and CDR2 ANQGSEA. The CDR3 length is 11 residues. CDR3 loop: CSVEVGTTQFF. The CDR3 nucleotides are TGCAGCGTTGAAGTGGGCACTACCCAGTTCTTC.

This clonotype has at least ten counts. V gene TRBV6-2 or TRBV6-3 combines with J gene TRBJ1-1; 7 nucleotides line up with TRBD1. CDR3 length equals 13 residues. CDR1 is MNHEY and CDR2 is SVGEGT in the germline V gene. The trim removed 5 bases at V and 5 bases at J, leaving 5 bases unmatched. The CDR3 nucleotides read TGTGCCAGCAGTCCCTACAGGGGAACTGAAGCTTTCTTT. Translated: CASSPYRGTEAFF.

The table lists this clonotype with many counts. The chain is built from TRBV12-3 or TRBV12-4 and TRBJ2-1; 10 positions match TRBD2. The junction had 8 bases not matched to a gene; V was cut back by 6 bases and J by 9 bases. The CDR3 covers 14 residues. The CDR3 reads CASRRAGGPGEQFF. Here the CDR3 DNA reads TGTGCCAGCAGACGAGCGGGAGGGCCGGGTGAGCAGTTCTTC.

This clonotype was seen many times. J is TRBJ2-1 and V is TRBV10-1, with D maybe TRBD2 (7 bases). V was pared by 5 bases and J by 6 bases, with 17 bases between. CDR1 is WNHNN and CDR2 is SYGVQD in the germline V gene (reference sequence). The CDR3 extends over 15 amino acids. Written as DNA, the CDR3 is TGCGCCAGCAGTCGTAAAAGGGGGGGGGTCAATGAGCAGTTCTTC. Translating it yields CASSRKRGGVNEQFF.